This TCR beta chain emerged from a study of blood T cell repertoires in COVID-19. Per the germline V gene, CDR1 is MDHEN and CDR2 is SYDVKM. V was clipped by 1 base and J by 0 bases, with 7 bases between them. CDR3 length: 15 residues. Repertoires were generated with immunoSEQ multiplex PCR, while TCRdb's copy carries only in-frame clones and drops some. Here the sample spans over 75,000 clones, 90% being singletons. The rearrangement uses TRBV28 and TRBJ1-3; D is ambiguous. The receptor comes from a man aged 60 to 69 with acute or convalescent COVID-19. The sample taken for sequencing was peripheral blood. The CDR3, as DNA: TGTGCCAGCAGTTTATTCAGTTCCTCTGGAAACACCATATATTTT. This translates into CASSLFSSSGNTIYF.